This is a list of T cell receptor beta chains from one sample in a study of vaccination effects on CD4 cells after COVID-19. These receptors have no identified antigens. Sequenced by immunoSEQ multiplex PCR; TCRdb stores in-frame clones only, minus some. The sample has 55,000 to 75,000 clones; approximately 76% are singletons. This specimen consisted of CD4+ T cells from PBMCs cultured with HCoV-NL63 spike peptides, obtained before COVID-19 vaccination. The receptors were gathered from a human donor who received a COVID-19 vaccine. Each CDR3 is given with its conserved first and last residue. The D gene is left open where the match is weak. Clone size appears in some rows only: once, few, many, or a class for an expanded clone.

d_call,j_call,v_call,clone_size,cdr3_nt,cdr3_aa
TRBD1,TRBJ1-2,TRBV19,-,TGTGCCAGTAGCCTCCTCTGGACAGGGGACTATGGCTACACCTTC,CASSLLWTGDYGYTF
TRBD1,TRBJ1-2,TRBV27,-,TGTGCCAGCAGTTTAGGGGACAGGGAAGCTAACTATGGCTACACCTTC,CASSLGDREANYGYTF
TRBD2,TRBJ2-3,TRBV19,-,TGTGCCAGTAGTCCGTTTGCGGGGGGTACAGATACGCAGTATTTT,CASSPFAGGTDTQYF
TRBD1,TRBJ2-5,TRBV7-3,-,TGTGCCAGCAGCTTAAACGGACAGGGATCTGAGACCCAGTACTTC,CASSLNGQGSETQYF
TRBD1,TRBJ1-3,TRBV5-5,-,TGTGCCAGCAGCTCTACAGGGGGCGTCGGGTACACCATATATTTT,CASSSTGGVGYTIYF
-,TRBJ1-2,TRBV11-2,-,TGTGCCAGCAGCTTAGGTCTGACAGCGAACTATGGCTACACCTTC,CASSLGLTANYGYTF
-,TRBJ2-1,TRBV7-2,-,TGTGCCAGCAGCTTTGCTGGGGGTTTTACCTACAATGAGCAGTTCTTC,CASSFAGGFTYNEQFF
-,TRBJ1-6,TRBV5-5,-,TGTGCCAGCAGCCGCGTGGGACTTGGGGATTCACCCCTCCACTTT,CASSRVGLGDSPLHF
-,TRBJ2-1,TRBV6-1,-,TGTGCCAGCAGTGAAAGAACTAGTCTAGGCAATGAGCAGTTCTTC,CASSERTSLGNEQFF
-,TRBJ1-1,TRBV28,-,TGTGCCAGCAGTCCAACAGGGAGGGGCACTGAAGCTTTCTTT,CASSPTGRGTEAFF
-,TRBJ1-1,TRBV5-1,-,TGCGCCAGCAGCTTGGCCGTAGAGAACACTGAAGCTTTCTTT,CASSLAVENTEAFF
-,TRBJ2-5,TRBV7-9,-,TGTGCCAGCACATTACCCCCCCAAGAGACCCAGTACTTC,CASTLPPQETQYF
-,TRBJ2-3,TRBV25-1,-,TGTGCCAGCAGTGCAGATTACGGGGGGCCGGGGGATACGCAGTATTTT,CASSADYGGPGDTQYF
-,TRBJ2-5,TRBV24-1,-,TGTGCCACCAGCCACCCGCCGGGCCATACTCAAGAGACCCAGTACTTC,CATSHPPGHTQETQYF
TRBD1,TRBJ2-1,TRBV7-8,-,TGTGCCAGCAGCCTAAGGGGGCTGGCGTTGCAGAGCTCCTACAATGAGCAGTTCTTC,CASSLRGLALQSSYNEQFF
-,TRBJ2-4,TRBV12-3/TRBV12-4,-,TGTGCCAGCAGATCCGGGCAACGTGACATTCAGTACTTC,CASRSGQRDIQYF
-,TRBJ2-2,TRBV2,-,TGTGCCAGCAGTGACTCGTCTTTGTTTTCCGGGGAGCTGTTTTTT,CASSDSSLFSGELFF
-,TRBJ2-3,TRBV30,-,TGTGCCGGGACCCTCAGGAGCCCAGATACGCAGTATTTT,CAGTLRSPDTQYF
-,TRBJ1-4,TRBV19,-,TGTGCCAGTACTGAGGACCTCTCTAATGAAAAACTGTTTTTT,CASTEDLSNEKLFF
-,TRBJ2-5,TRBV7-9,-,TGTGCCAGCAGCTTACGGGCGTCCCCAGAGACCCAGTACTTC,CASSLRASPETQYF
-,TRBJ1-4,TRBV7-9,-,TGTGCCAGCAGCTTTTCAACTAATGAAAAACTGTTTTTT,CASSFSTNEKLFF
TRBD1,TRBJ2-3,TRBV3-1/TRBV3-2,-,TGTGCCAGCAGCCTTGACAGGGGCGATACGCAGTATTTT,CASSLDRGDTQYF
TRBD2,TRBJ2-1,TRBV4-2,-,TGTGCCAGCAGCCTCCGTCCCGGGACTAGCGGGGGGACGCTTTACAATGAGCAGTTCTTC,CASSLRPGTSGGTLYNEQFF
-,TRBJ2-5,TRBV28,once,TGTGCCAGCAGTGTCACCGGCCGAGAGACCCAGTACTTC,CASSVTGRETQYF
-,TRBJ2-5,TRBV30,-,TGTGCCTGGACCCCAGGGCCTCGGGAGACCCAGTACTTC,CAWTPGPRETQYF
-,TRBJ2-2,TRBV5-1,few,TGCGCCAGCAGCCTAACGACAGGCACTCGAACGAACACCGGGGAGCTGTTTTTT,CASSLTTGTRTNTGELFF
TRBD1,TRBJ1-1,TRBV24-1,-,TGTGCCACCAGTGATGGGGGACAGGGAAGTCTGGCTGAAGCTTTCTTT,CATSDGGQGSLAEAFF
-,TRBJ2-3,TRBV6-5,few,TGTGCCAGCAGTTATCGTGGCGGGGGCCCCACAGATACGCAGTATTTT,CASSYRGGGPTDTQYF
TRBD1,TRBJ1-1,TRBV7-2,large,TGTGCCAGCACCTTCCAGGGGGGTATGAACACTGAAGCTTTCTTT,CASTFQGGMNTEAFF
TRBD1,TRBJ2-1,TRBV11-3,-,TGTGCCAGCAGCTTTAAAGGGGGCAGTGAGCAGTTCTTC,CASSFKGGSEQFF
-,TRBJ2-5,TRBV6-5,-,TGTGCCAGCAGACCAACTTCAGGGCCCCAGTACTTC,CASRPTSGPQYF
-,TRBJ1-6,TRBV5-1,-,TGCGCCAGCAGCTTGGGGGCCGGTTCTTCACCCCTCCACTTT,CASSLGAGSSPLHF
-,TRBJ2-3,TRBV7-8,-,TGTGCCAGCAGCTTAGCCCCTAGCACAGATACGCAGTATTTT,CASSLAPSTDTQYF
-,TRBJ1-1,TRBV5-1,once,TGCGCCAGCAGCCGCGGCACGAGTCAGGGCACTGAAGCTTTCTTT,CASSRGTSQGTEAFF